This is a list of T cell receptor beta chains from one sample in a study of cytomegalovirus exposure and HLA in healthy donors. Repertoires were generated with immunoSEQ multiplex PCR, while TCRdb's copy carries only in-frame clones and drops some. Among 150,000 or so clones listed, around 84% were seen once. What was sequenced was PBMCs. The origin of the receptors is a man aged 18-30 years in good health and CMV-seropositive. CDR3s include the opening cysteine and the closing phenylalanine or tryptophan. The D gene is left open where the match is weak. The listing skips clone size in some rows; elsewhere it reads once, few, many or a size class.

TRBJ2-7	TRBD1	.	13	TRBV9	TGTGCCAGCAGCGTCGAACAGGGGTCCCAGCAGTACTTC	CASSVEQGSQQYF
TRBJ2-5	TRBD2	once	20	TRBV7-8	TGTGCCAGCAGCAAAGAGATCCTCCCGGGACTAGCGGGGGGGCGCGGGGCCCAGTACTTC	CASSKEILPGLAGGRGAQYF
TRBJ2-3	.	once	15	TRBV10-3	TGTGCCATCAGTGATAGTCAGGGGCATTCACGGGGGCAGTATTTT	CAISDSQGHSRGQYF
TRBJ1-1	TRBD1	.	18	TRBV14	TGTGCCAGCAGCCAAGGATGGGGACAGGGGGCTGGCGGCACTGAAGCTTTCTTT	CASSQGWGQGAGGTEAFF
TRBJ2-1	TRBD2	.	15	TRBV7-2	TGTGCCAGCAGCTTATATAGCGGGGGGGGTAATGAGCAGTTCTTC	CASSLYSGGGNEQFF
TRBJ2-3	TRBD2	.	16	TRBV11-1	TGTGCCAGCAGCCTCGGGACTAGCGGCGTCACAGATACGCAGTATTTT	CASSLGTSGVTDTQYF
TRBJ1-2	TRBD1	.	17	TRBV7-6	TGTGCCAGCAGCTTAATGGAAGGCGGACAGGGAGTTGGAGGCTACACCTTC	CASSLMEGGQGVGGYTF
TRBJ2-3	.	.	13	TRBV30	TGTGCCGGTTTTAGGGGGGGCAAAGATACGCAGTATTTT	CAGFRGGKDTQYF
TRBJ2-5	TRBD2	.	17	TRBV4-3	TGCGCCAGCAGCCAAGATTTTAGGCTAGCGGGGGGTGCGACCCAGTACTTC	CASSQDFRLAGGATQYF
TRBJ1-5	.	once	14	TRBV5-1	TGCGCCAGCAGCCCGGACAGTCCCAATCAGCCCCAGCATTTT	CASSPDSPNQPQHF
TRBJ1-1	.	.	16	TRBV2	TGTGCCAGCAGTGATGTTGGAGGGGCCGGGGCCACTGAAGCTTTCTTT	CASSDVGGAGATEAFF
TRBJ2-1	TRBD2	few	14	TRBV7-9	TGTGCCAGCAGCTTAGATGGGGGGGGTAATGAGCAGTTCTTC	CASSLDGGGNEQFF
TRBJ1-3	.	.	15	TRBV6-1	TGTGCCACCGCTCAAGGGGCTTACTCTGGAAACACCATATATTTT	CATAQGAYSGNTIYF
TRBJ1-2	.	.	15	TRBV19	TGTGCCAGTAGTATAAACGCCCGAGATCACTATGGCTACACCTTC	CASSINARDHYGYTF
TRBJ2-2	.	.	13	TRBV9	TGTGCCAGCAGCCCCCATAACACCGGGGAGCTGTTTTTT	CASSPHNTGELFF
TRBJ2-1	.	.	15	TRBV15	TGTGCCACCAGCAGTCTCTTGACAGGCTACAATGAGCAGTTCTTC	CATSSLLTGYNEQFF
TRBJ1-1	TRBD1	.	14	TRBV27	TGTGCCAGCAGAACAGGGGAATGGGACACTGAAGCTTTCTTT	CASRTGEWDTEAFF
TRBJ1-2	.	.	15	TRBV4-1	TGCGCCAGCAGCCAATTCGGGACACCGAACTATGGCTACACCTTC	CASSQFGTPNYGYTF
TRBJ1-5	.	.	17	TRBV2	TGTGCCAGCAGTGACCGGGACATCTCTAATAGCAATCAGCCCCAGCATTTT	CASSDRDISNSNQPQHF
TRBJ2-3	TRBD1	.	20	TRBV9	TGTGCCAGCAGCGTAGCGGACCTGGTTACCCGACAGGGACCTCTGGATACGCAGTATTTT	CASSVADLVTRQGPLDTQYF
TRBJ1-2	TRBD1	once	15	TRBV7-9	TGTGCCAGCAGCGCCGGGACAGGGGGCGACTATGGCTACACCTTC	CASSAGTGGDYGYTF
TRBJ2-7	TRBD2	.	14	TRBV9	TGTGCCAGCTCTAGACTAGCGGGGGCTCTCGAGCAGTACTTC	CASSRLAGALEQYF
TRBJ1-1	.	.	12	TRBV29-1	TGCAGCGTTACGTCGGCGGGCACTGAAGCTTTCTTT	CSVTSAGTEAFF
TRBJ2-3	TRBD1	.	12	TRBV7-9	TGTGCCAGCAGTCGGACAGGAGATACGCAGTATTTT	CASSRTGDTQYF
TRBJ2-5	.	.	15	TRBV5-1	TGCGCCAGCAGCTTGGGGTTGGAGCCCCAAGAGACCCAGTACTTC	CASSLGLEPQETQYF
TRBJ2-6	.	.	15	TRBV25-1	TGTGCCAGCAGTGAACTCCTCTCTGGGGCCAACGGCCTGACTTTC	CASSELLSGANGLTF